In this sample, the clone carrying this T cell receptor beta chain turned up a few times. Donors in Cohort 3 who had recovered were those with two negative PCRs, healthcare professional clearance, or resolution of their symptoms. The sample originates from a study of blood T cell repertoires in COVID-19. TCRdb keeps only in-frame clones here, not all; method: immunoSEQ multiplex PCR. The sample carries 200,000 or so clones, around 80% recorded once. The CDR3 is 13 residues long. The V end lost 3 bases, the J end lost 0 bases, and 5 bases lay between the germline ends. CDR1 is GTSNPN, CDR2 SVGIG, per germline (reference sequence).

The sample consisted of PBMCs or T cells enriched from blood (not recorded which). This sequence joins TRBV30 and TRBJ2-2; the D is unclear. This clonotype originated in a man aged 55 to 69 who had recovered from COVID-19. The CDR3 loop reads CAWRRSNTGELFF. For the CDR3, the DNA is TGTGCCTGGAGGAGGTCGAACACCGGGGAGCTGTTTTTT.